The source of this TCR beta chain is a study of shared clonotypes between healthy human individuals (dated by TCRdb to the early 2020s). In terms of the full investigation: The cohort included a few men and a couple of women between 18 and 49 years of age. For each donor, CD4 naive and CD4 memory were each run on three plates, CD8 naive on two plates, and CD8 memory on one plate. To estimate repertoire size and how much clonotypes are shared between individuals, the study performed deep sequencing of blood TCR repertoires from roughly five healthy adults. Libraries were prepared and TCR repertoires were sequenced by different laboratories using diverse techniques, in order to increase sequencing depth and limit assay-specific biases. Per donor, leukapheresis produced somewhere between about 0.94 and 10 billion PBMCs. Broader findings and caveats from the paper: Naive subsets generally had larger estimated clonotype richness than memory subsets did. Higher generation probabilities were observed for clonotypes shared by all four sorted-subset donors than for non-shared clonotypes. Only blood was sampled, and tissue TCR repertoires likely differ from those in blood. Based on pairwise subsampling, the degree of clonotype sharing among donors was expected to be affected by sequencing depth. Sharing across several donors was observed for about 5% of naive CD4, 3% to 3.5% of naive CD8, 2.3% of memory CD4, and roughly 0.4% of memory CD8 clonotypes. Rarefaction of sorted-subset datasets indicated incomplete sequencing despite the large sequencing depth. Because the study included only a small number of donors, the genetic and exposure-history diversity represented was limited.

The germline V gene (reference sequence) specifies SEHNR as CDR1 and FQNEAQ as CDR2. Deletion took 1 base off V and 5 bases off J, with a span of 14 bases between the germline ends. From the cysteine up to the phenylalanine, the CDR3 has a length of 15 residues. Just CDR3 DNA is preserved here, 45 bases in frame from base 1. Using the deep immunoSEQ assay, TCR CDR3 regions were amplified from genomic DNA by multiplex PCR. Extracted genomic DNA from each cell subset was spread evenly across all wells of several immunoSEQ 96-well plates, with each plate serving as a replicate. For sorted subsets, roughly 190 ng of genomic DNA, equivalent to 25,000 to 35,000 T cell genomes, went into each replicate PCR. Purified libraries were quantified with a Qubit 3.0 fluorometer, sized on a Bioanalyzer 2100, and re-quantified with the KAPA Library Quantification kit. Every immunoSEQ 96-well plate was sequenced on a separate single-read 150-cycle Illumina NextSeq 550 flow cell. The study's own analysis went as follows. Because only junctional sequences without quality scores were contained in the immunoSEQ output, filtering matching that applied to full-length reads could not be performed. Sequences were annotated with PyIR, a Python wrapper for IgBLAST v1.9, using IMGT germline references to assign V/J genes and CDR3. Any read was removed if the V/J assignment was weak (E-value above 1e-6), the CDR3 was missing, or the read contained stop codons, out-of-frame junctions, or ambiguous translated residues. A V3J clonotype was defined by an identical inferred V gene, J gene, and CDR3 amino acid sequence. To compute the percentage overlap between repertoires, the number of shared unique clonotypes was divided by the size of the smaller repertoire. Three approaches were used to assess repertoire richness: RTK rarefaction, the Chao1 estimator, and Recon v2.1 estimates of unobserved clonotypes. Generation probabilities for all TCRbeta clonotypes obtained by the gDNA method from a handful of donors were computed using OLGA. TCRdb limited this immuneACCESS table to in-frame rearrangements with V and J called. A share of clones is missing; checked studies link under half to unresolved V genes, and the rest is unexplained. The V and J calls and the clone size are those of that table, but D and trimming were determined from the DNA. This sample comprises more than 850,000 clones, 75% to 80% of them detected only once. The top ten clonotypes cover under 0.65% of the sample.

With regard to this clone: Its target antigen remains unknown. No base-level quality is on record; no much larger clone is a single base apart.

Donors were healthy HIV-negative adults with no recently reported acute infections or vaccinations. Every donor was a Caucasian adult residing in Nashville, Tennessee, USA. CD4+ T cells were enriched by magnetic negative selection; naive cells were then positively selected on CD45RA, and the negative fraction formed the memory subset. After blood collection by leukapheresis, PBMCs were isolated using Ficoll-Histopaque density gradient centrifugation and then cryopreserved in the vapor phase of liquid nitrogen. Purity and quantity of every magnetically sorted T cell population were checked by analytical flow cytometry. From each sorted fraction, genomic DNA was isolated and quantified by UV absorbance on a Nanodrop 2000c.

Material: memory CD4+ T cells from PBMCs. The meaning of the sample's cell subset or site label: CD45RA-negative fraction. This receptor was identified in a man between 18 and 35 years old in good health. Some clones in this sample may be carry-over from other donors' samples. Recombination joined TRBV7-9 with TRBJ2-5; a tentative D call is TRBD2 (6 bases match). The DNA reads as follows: TGTGCCAGCAGCTTAGGTCGGGGGTTTGGCGAGACCCAGTACTTC. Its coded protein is CASSLGRGFGETQYF.